The T cell receptor beta chain under discussion was sequenced for a study of T-cell reconstitution after alpha-beta-depleted transplantation in children (dated by TCRdb to about 2016). About the full investigation: Using TCR repertoire profiling, the study quantitatively followed how T-cell immune reconstitution unfolded in children after TCRalphabeta/CD19-depleted allogeneic hematopoietic cell transplantation.

The receptor library was made with PCR. The instrument was an Illumina HiSeq 2500. To normalize quantification of the TCRbeta repertoire, the TCR libraries were built with molecular barcoding that relied on unique molecular identifiers. TCRdb's own reprocessing of the public reads used fastp at Q25 and MiXCR and kept productive beta chains. All rows with the same CDR3 protein become a single entry with the most common DNA and genes. For this sample there are about 540,000 distinct CDR3 sequences; approximately 20% appear just once. Of the sample, approximately 3% is held by the ten largest clones. The CDR3 holds 13 amino acids from the cysteine to the phenylalanine. Of all the DNA, just the CDR3 is kept, 39 bases in frame from base 1. The CDR1 and CDR2 encoded by the germline V gene (reference sequence) are LGHDT and YNNKEL. V is cut back by 6 bases and J by 9 bases, with 6 bases in the junction unmatched.

This clonotype showed up just a few times. Its antigen is currently not known. No per-base quality is available; no much larger clone lies one base away. The material was PBMCs from the stem cell graft donor, obtained from the stem cell graft. The chain couples TRBV3-1 to TRBJ2-1; 9 bases in the junction line up with TRBD2. This sequence originates from a human donor who donated a stem cell graft to a child with acute lymphoblastic leukemia. The sequenced DNA is TGTGCCAGCAGTTACCTAGCGGGGAGTGAGCAGTTCTTC. The resulting protein is CASSYLAGSEQFF.